The clone carrying this T cell receptor (beta chain) occurred a few times. Its target is not known. These data are taken from a study of CD8+CD57+ T cells in acquired aplastic anemia. About the study: Recorded DNA amounts for sorted CD4+ and CD8+ cells had an average of about 3 ug. Study-wide findings and caveats: Both patients and controls carried the same twenty-nine CD8+ CDR3 sequences.

Profiling that covered TCR beta VDJ and CDR3 relied on genomic DNA as its template. TCRdb reanalysed the reads using MiXCR and keeps one entry per CDR3 protein. The table has 160,000 or so distinct CDR3 sequences, roughly half seen once. V was pared by 1 base and J by 4 bases, with 10 bases between. The CDR3 consists of 15 residues. The germline V gene has CDR1 LGHDT and CDR2 YNNKEL (reference sequence). Those patients picked for sequencing had displayed CD8+CD57+ cell expansion on flow cytometry. All patients were therapy-naive when blood was sampled. The sequencing sample was made of sorted CD4+, CD8+, or CD8+CD57+ T cells (not recorded which) from PBMCs. This TCR came from a human donor with aplastic anemia. The rearrangement uses TRBV3-1 and TRBJ1-4, with D possibly matching TRBD1 (5 bases). The CDR3 loop reads CASSQGQTGNEKLFF. CDR3 coding DNA: TGTGCCAGCAGCCAAGGACAGACCGGTAATGAAAAACTGTTTTTT.